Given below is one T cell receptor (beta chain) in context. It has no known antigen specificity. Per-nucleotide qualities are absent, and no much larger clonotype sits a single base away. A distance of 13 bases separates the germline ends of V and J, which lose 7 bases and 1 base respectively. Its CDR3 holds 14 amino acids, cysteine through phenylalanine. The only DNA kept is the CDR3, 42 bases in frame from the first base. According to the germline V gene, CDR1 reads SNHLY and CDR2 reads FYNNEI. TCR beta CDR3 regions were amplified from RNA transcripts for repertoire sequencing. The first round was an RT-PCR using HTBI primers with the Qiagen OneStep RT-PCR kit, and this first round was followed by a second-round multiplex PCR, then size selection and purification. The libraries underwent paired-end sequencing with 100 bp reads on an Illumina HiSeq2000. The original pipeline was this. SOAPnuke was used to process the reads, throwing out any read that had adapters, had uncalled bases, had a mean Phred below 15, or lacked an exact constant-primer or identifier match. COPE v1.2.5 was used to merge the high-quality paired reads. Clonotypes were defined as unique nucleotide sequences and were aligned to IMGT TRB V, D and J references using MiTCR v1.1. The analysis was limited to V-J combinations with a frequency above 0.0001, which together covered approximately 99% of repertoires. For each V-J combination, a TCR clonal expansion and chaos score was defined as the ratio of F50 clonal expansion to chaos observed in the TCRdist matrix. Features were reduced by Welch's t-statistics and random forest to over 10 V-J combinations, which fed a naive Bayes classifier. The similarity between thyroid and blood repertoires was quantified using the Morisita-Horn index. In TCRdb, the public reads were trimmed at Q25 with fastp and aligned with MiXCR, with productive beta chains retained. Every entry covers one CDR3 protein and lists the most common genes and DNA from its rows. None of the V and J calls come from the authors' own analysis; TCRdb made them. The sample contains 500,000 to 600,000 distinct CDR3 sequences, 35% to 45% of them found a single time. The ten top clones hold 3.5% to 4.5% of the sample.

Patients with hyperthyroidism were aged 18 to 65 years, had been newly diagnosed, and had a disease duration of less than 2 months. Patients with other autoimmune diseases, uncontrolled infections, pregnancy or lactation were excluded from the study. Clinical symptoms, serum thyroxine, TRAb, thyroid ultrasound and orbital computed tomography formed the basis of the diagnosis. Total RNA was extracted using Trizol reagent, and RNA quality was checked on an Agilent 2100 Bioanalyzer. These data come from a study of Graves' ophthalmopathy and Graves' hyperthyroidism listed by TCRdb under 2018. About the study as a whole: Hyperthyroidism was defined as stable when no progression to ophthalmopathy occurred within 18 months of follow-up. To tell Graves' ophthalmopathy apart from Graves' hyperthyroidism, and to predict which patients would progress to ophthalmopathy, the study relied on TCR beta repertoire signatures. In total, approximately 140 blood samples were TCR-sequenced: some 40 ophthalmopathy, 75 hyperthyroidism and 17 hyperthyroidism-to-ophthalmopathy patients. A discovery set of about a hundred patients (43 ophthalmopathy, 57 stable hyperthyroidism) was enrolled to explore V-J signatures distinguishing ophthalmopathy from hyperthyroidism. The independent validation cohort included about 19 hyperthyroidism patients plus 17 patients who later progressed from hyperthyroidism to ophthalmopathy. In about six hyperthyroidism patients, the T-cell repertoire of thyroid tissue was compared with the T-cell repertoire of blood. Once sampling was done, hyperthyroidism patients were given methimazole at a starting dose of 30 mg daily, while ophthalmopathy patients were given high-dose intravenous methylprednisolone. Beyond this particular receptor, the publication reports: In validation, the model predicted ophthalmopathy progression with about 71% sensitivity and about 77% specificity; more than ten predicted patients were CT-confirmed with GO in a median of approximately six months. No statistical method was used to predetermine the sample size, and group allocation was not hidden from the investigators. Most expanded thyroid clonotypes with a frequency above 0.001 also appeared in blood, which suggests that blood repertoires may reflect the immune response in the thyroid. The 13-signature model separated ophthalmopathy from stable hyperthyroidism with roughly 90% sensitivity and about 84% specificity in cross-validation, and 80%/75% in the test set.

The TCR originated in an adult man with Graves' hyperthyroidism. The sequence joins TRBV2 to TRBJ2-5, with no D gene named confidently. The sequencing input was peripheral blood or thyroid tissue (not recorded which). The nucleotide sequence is TGTGCCAGCAACACCGGACGGTTCCAAGAGACCCAGTACTTC. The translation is CASNTGRFQETQYF.